Following are 13 T cell receptor beta chains from one sample sequenced in a study of OX40 agonist ivuxolimab in advanced cancers. Clones were sequenced by immunoSEQ multiplex PCR, and TCRdb holds only the in-frame ones, with some missing. The table shows tens of thousands of clones, with 84% occurring only once. Sequencing used CD4+ or CD8+ T cells sorted from blood, obtained in a trial of the OX40 agonist ivuxolimab. The receptor source for this set is an adult with an advanced solid tumor such as melanoma, head and neck, liver or kidney cancer.

The sample holds one count of this clone. CDR3: CASSLSGAFYEQYF. CDR3 nucleotide sequence: TGTGCCAGCAGTTTATCCGGGGCGTTCTACGAGCAGTACTTC. This rearrangement joins TRBV27 to TRBJ2-7; D possibly matches TRBD1 or TRBD2 (5 bases each). Trimming cost V 0 bases and J 3 bases, with 9 bases left between them. This CDR3 region has 14 residues. Germline V gives CDR1 MNHEY, CDR2 SMNVEV (reference sequence).

The chain is built from TRBV6-5 and TRBJ2-3, with D tentatively TRBD1 or TRBD2 (5 bases each). Germline values: CDR1 MNHEY, CDR2 SVGAGI. The CDR3 contains 16 residues. The V end was cut by 0 bases, the J end by 2 bases, with 12 bases between. The chain's CDR3 is CASSYSTFGTTDTQYF. The CDR3 coding sequence is TGTGCCAGCAGTTACTCGACCTTTGGGACCACAGATACGCAGTATTTT.

The chain is built from TRBV5-1 and TRBJ2-7; D assignment may be TRBD1 or TRBD2 (5 bases each). V shed 3 bases and J shed 0 bases, with 19 bases lying between them. The length of the CDR3 is 17 residues. Germline CDR1 reads SGHRS; CDR2 reads YFSETQ. CDR3 in DNA: TGCGCCAGCAGCTATTCTCCCGGGACGTCCAGCTCCTACGAGCAGTACTTC. This gives the protein CASSYSPGTSSSYEQYF. The whole variable domain, remainder taken from reference TRBV5-1 and TRBJ2-7, is KAGVTQTPRYLIKTRGQQVTLSCSPISGHRSVSWYQQTPGQGLQFLFEYFSETQRNKGNFPGRFSGRQFSNSRSEMNVSTLELGDSALYLCASSYSPGTSSSYEQYFGPGTRLTVT.

V and J are TRBV19 and TRBJ1-5; TRBD1 agrees at 10 bases. With V trimmed by 5 bases and J by 0 bases, 1 base remained unmatched. The CDR3 spans 15 residues. CDR1 is LNHDA and CDR2 is SQIVND in the germline V gene (reference sequence). The CDR3, as DNA: TGTGCCAGTAGTGGGACAGGGGATAGCAATCAGCCCCAGCATTTT. Its translation: CASSGTGDSNQPQHF.

Relative to its sample, this clone is medium-sized. The chain links TRBV7-6 to TRBJ2-2; D unclear. This CDR3 is 12 amino acids long. Between the trimmed V and J ends, which lost 3 bases and 11 bases, there was a span of 10 bases. CDR1 SGHVS and CDR2 FNYEAQ come from the germline V gene. The CDR3 region is CASSFAMSELFF. The CDR3 nucleotides are TGTGCCAGCAGCTTCGCTATGTCTGAGCTGTTTTTT.

This chain connects TRBV21-1 to TRBJ2-2. TRBV21-1 is a documented pseudogene. The CDR3 contains 15 residues. The CDR3 reads CASSKRLGNAGELFF. CDR3 bases: TGTGCCAGCAGCAAACGTTTAGGGAACGCCGGGGAGCTGTTTTTT.

V gene TRBV4-1 combines with J gene TRBJ2-1, with 10 positions matching TRBD2. Germline CDR1 reads MGHRA; CDR2 reads YSYEKL. The V gene end was trimmed by 0 bases and the J gene end by 15 bases; junction bases not matched to a gene: 5. This CDR3 contains 13 residues. The CDR3 sequence is CASSQDLAGVLFF. The DNA of the CDR3 is TGCGCCAGCAGCCAAGATCTAGCGGGAGTATTGTTCTTC.

In its sample, this clone was seen a few times. The rearrangement uses TRBV13 and TRBJ1-2; TRBD1 might be the D (6 bases). The CDR3 runs 14 residues. Trimming took off 0 bases at V and 4 bases at J, with 9 bases between the two ends. Germline CDR1 and CDR2: PRHDT and FYEKMQ (reference sequence). The CDR3 is CASSLGTGSYGYTF. In DNA, the CDR3 is TGTGCCAGCAGCTTAGGCACAGGGAGCTATGGCTACACCTTC.

There are many counts of this clone. The genes are TRBV28 and TRBJ1-4; TRBD1 might be the D (5 bases). Germline V gives CDR1 MDHEN, CDR2 SYDVKM. The V gene lost 5 bases and the J gene lost 3 bases, with 13 bases spanning the gap. The CDR3 has 15 amino acids. The CDR3 region has the DNA TGTGCCAGCAGTGCCCCGACAGCCCCTAATGAAAAACTGTTTTTT. Amino acids: CASSAPTAPNEKLFF.

The chain links TRBV30 to TRBJ1-1; D ambiguous. Germline V gene lookup returns CDR1 GTSNPN and CDR2 SVGIG (reference sequence). The V and J ends lost 3 bases and 11 bases respectively, with 16 bases between them. This CDR3 is built from 12 residues. The CDR3 region is CAWRQGGVVAFF. For the CDR3, the DNA is TGTGCCTGGAGACAAGGCGGGGTGGTGGCTTTCTTT.

The rearrangement joins TRBV9 to TRBJ2-2; D may be TRBD1 (5 bases). This CDR3 comprises 16 residues. Trimming pared 0 bases from V and 5 bases from J, leaving 14 bases between. Germline CDR1 SGDLS, CDR2 YYNGEE. The CDR3 region has the DNA TGTGCCAGCAGCGTAGAGCTGGGGCCGAGGACCGGGGAGCTGTTTTTT. Amino acids: CASSVELGPRTGELFF. The whole variable domain, remainder taken from reference TRBV9 and TRBJ2-2, is DSGVTQTPKHLITATGQRVTLRCSPRSGDLSVYWYQQSLDQGLQFLIQYYNGEERAKGNILERFSAQQFPDLHSELNLSSLELGDSALYFCASSVELGPRTGELFFGEGSRLTVL.

This clone showed up just once. The chain employs TRBV19 and TRBJ1-4; D call uncertain. Per the germline V gene, CDR1 is LNHDA and CDR2 is SQIVND (reference sequence). Deletions cut 1 base from V and 6 bases from J, with 18 bases between. The CDR3 totals 17 residues. CDR3 amino acids: CASSIAGKGSLDEKLFF. CDR3 sequence (DNA): TGTGCCAGTAGTATAGCCGGGAAGGGATCTCTGGATGAAAAACTGTTTTTT.

The V call is TRBV19, the J call TRBJ2-1; D is undetermined. The germline V and J ends were trimmed by 5 bases and 10 bases, with 12 bases remaining between them. From germline, CDR1 is LNHDA and CDR2 SQIVND (reference sequence). The CDR3 is 12 amino acids. The CDR3 sequence: CASSLRWQEQFF. CDR3 DNA sequence: TGTGCCAGTAGTTTACGGTGGCAGGAGCAGTTCTTC.